The entry below gives a single TCR beta chain sequence along with its context. No cognate antigen has been identified for it. Per-base quality was not reported, and no clone a single base away is much larger than it. These data belong to a study of beta chain features in type 1 diabetes (dated by TCRdb to about 2018). Describing the broader study: No differences in mean age, gender distribution, total cell number or subset yield were found between patients and healthy donors. A total of roughly 99,000,000 sorted cells were examined across all samples, and the number of cells per subset was strongly correlated with RNA yield. In the study, recently diagnosed type 1 diabetes patients and matched healthy donors were compared on the TCRB repertoires of their sorted circulating CD4+ T cell subsets. Regulatory and stem cell-like memory subsets were obtained from only 8 patients and about eight healthy donors, while naive and central memory subsets were obtained from all 30 or so donors. Summary of the overall study and its limitations: Type 1 diabetes patients showed a moderate but significant shortening of TCRB CDR3 length in all four CD4+ subsets. Naive, central memory and regulatory TCRB repertoires appeared to be more alike among patients than among healthy donors. PCR might favor shorter templates, but patient and control samples were amplified and corrected together, so any skew would affect both groups equally. At VDJ recombination sites, type 1 diabetes patients had fewer insertions and more deleted nucleotides, which implies abnormalities in thymic rearrangement. Because cDNA was sequenced instead of genomic DNA, activated cells with high expression could be over-represented, although the groups did not differ in activation or CD3 levels. Only small numbers of individuals were included in the HLA sub-analyses, which left unresolved whether HLA type had any influence on TCRB rearrangement.

Sequences LGHNA (CDR1) and YNFKEQ (CDR2) are obtained from the germline V gene. Its CDR3 holds 17 amino acids, cysteine through phenylalanine. Of the read, only the CDR3 DNA is kept; its 51 bases are in frame from base 1. The trim is 1 base for V and 2 bases for J, with a gap of 18 bases between the germline ends. A single peripheral blood draw of approximately 120 mL on average was collected from each donor into heparinised tubes. Using a panel that included CD45RO, CCR7, CD25, CD127, CD95 and CD27, naive, central memory, regulatory and stem cell-like memory CD4+ T cells were sorted on a BD FACSAria II. A purity above 95% was achieved for all sorted populations. PBMCs were isolated immediately by Lymphoprep density gradient centrifugation and stained directly without culture. So that batch effects would be minimized, each experiment stained and sorted samples in pairs, pairing one healthy donor with one patient.

The High Capacity cDNA Reverse Transcription Kit was used to reverse transcribe all of the isolated RNA, meaning that expressed TCRB transcripts were what got sequenced. Deep immunoSEQ sequencing was applied to naive, central memory and regulatory T cell samples, giving an average of about 3.4 million total reads per sample. After sorted cells were lysed in RLT buffer, RNA was extracted with DNase-treated RNeasy Micro or Mini kits, with the choice depending on cell number. Each cell subset was processed on its own to prevent cross-contamination, while patient and healthy donor samples were processed together. The immunoSEQ multiplex PCR was used to amplify TCRB sequences from cDNA, generating 87-bp fragments that spanned the CDR3 region. The amplicons were sequenced using the Illumina HiSeq platform. Per the authors' processing: PCR bias was corrected computationally using synthetic template baselines, and reads within Hamming distance 2 were collapsed, with unmergeable singletons discarded. By aligning reads against IMGT, V, D and J genes, CDR3 length, and insertions or deletions at six rearrangement sites were assigned. Within each subset, clonotype counts were normalized to sorted cell number, and only after that were true diversity and Gini coefficients computed with the tcR R package. Repertoire sharing was quantified using the overlap coefficient calculated on TCRB nucleotide sequences. Out-of-frame TCRB sequences from naive cells were analyzed as a proxy for the pre-selection repertoire. TCRdb obtained this table from immuneACCESS and retained in-frame rearrangements with V and J assigned. These tables miss some clones; where compared with another copy, unresolved V genes account for less than half of the shortfall, and the remainder is unexplained. The V and J calls and clone size come from that table; D and trimming were worked out from the DNA. This sample is represented by some 640,000 clones; 11% to 15% of them were singletons. The ten largest clones represent 0.035% to 0.045% of the sample.

The sequence is built from TRBV4-2 and TRBJ2-7, with TRBD2 tentatively as D gene (7 bases match). Sample: naive CD4+ T cells from blood. The sample's cell subset or site label, decoded: true naive CD4+ T cells. This TCR was sampled from a man younger than 35 with type 1 diabetes. DNA sequence: TGTGCCAGCAGCCAAGGGGGGGCTAGCGGTCTCACCTACGAGCAGTACTTC. Its product reads: CASSQGGASGLTYEQYF.